The source of this TCR beta chain is a study of regulatory T cells in long-lasting Graves disease. Study results and caveats: Persistent Graves' patients showed less TCR diversity than newly diagnosed patients showed.

This clonotype was observed at least ten times. Its antigen is as yet unknown. V was shortened by 4 bases and J by 10 bases, with 20 bases between the two germline ends. The CDR3 sequence is 15 residues long. Germline V gene data show CDR1 as MGHDK and CDR2 as SYGVNS. With iRepertoire HTBI primers and Arm-PCR of CDR3 regions, TCR beta libraries were built. Each CDR3 protein gets one entry after TCRdb re-called the multiplex PCR reads with MiXCR. The data contain about 560,000 distinct CDR3 sequences, 16% of them singletons. Time point denoted: newly diagnosed GD, antithyroid drugs for less than 3 months. Following extraction of RNA from PBMCs, that RNA was used to make the TCR library. A further study also used this sample, focusing on T cells in Graves' hyperthyroidism and ophthalmopathy.

The sample here was peripheral blood mononuclear cells (PBMCs), taken at new diagnosis, from a patient treated with antithyroid drugs. This TCR was recovered from a man aged 18 to 29 with Graves disease. The V and J genes are TRBV25-1 and TRBJ2-1; perhaps D is TRBD1 or TRBD2 (5 bases each). CDR3 DNA: TGTGCCAGCAGTGCCAGTGGGGGACCGAACTTCGAGCAGTTCTTC. This sequence encodes CASSASGGPNFEQFF.